This T cell receptor beta chain came from a study of T cell responses to AZD1222 COVID-19 vaccine. Findings and limits, study-wide: Spike-specific TCR breadth and depth both grew after two AZD1222 doses. White British donors predominated, females outnumbered males, and clonal diversity was possibly underestimated. At baseline, just five to seven AZD1222 recipients tested seropositive. The span of vaccine-associated CD4 TCRs extended across spike, with dominance at 160-218 and 743-854.

V gave up 0 bases and J gave up 4 bases; unmatched junction bases: 11. Germline-derived CDR1 and CDR2 are SGHVS and FQNEAQ. The CDR3 totals 18 residues. A remark on this clone: As yet, its antigen is unknown.

Generated by immunoSEQ multiplex PCR, the TCRdb table keeps only in-frame clones and is missing some. This table holds more than 95,000 clones, approximately 90% found once. The J gene is TRBJ2-1, the V gene TRBV7-8; 8 bases are a match to TRBD2. Specimen: peripheral blood, collected on day 0 of AZD1222 vaccination. This TCR was recovered from an adult in good health. This CDR3 reads CASSLAGAGLGTYNEQFF. CDR3 coding DNA: TGTGCCAGCAGCTTAGCGGGTGCGGGACTAGGTACTTACAATGAGCAGTTCTTC.